A single sample gave rise to the 16 T cell receptor beta chains below, sequenced in a study of siplizumab effects on memory and regulatory T cells. Measured with immunoSEQ multiplex PCR; TCRdb has only the in-frame clones, and not every one. Here the sample spans about 100,000 clones, more than 85% being singletons. Sample: Tregs sorted from blood. These receptors were collected from a human donor in good health.

This chain connects TRBV4-1 to TRBJ2-7; possible D gene TRBD2, 5 bases. This CDR3 region has 15 residues. Germline CDR1 and CDR2: MGHRA and YSYEKL. Trimming removed 0 bases from V and 6 bases from J, with 15 bases in between. The CDR3 here is CASSQDPGFSGEQYF. The CDR3 DNA sequence: TGCGCCAGCAGCCAAGACCCGGGATTCTCCGGCGAGCAGTACTTC.

The chain employs TRBV27 and TRBJ1-2; no definite D call. The CDR3 sequence is 13 residues long. V was pared by 6 bases and J by 1 base, with 9 bases between. Germline V gene data show CDR1 as MNHEY and CDR2 as SMNVEV (reference sequence). CDR3 nucleotide sequence: TGTGCCAGCAGACCCCGCGGTAACTATGGCTACACCTTC. Protein sequence: CASRPRGNYGYTF.

The V gene is TRBV25-1, the J gene TRBJ2-5; D may match TRBD1 or TRBD2 (5 bases each). V was cut by 6 bases and J by 0 bases, with 20 bases left in between. The CDR3 spans 17 residues. Germline loops: CDR1 MGHDK, CDR2 SYGVNS. DNA of the CDR3: TGTGCCAGCAGGGGACCCTCCCCAGGCCGCTACCAAGAGACCCAGTACTTC. Translation gives CASRGPSPGRYQETQYF.

The rearrangement uses TRBV7-2 and TRBJ1-2; D gene uncertain. CDR1 and CDR2 (germline): SGHTA, FQGNSA. Trimming took 3 bases from V and 4 from J, leaving 12 bases between them. This CDR3 region has 14 residues. The CDR3 sequence: CASSFGPAGYGYTF. The CDR3 DNA sequence: TGTGCCAGCAGCTTCGGACCAGCCGGCTATGGCTACACCTTC.

The rearrangement links TRBV4-2 to TRBJ1-6; D call uncertain. This CDR3 is built from 15 residues. Trimming shortened V by 1 base and J by 9 bases, and 13 bases separated the two germline ends. Germline V gene sequence: CDR1 LGHNA, CDR2 YNFKEQ. The CDR3 region has the DNA TGTGCCAGCAGCCAAGGAGTCGCCATCCGTTCACCCCTCCACTTT. The encoded protein is CASSQGVAIRSPLHF.

The V and J genes are TRBV27 and TRBJ2-7, with TRBD1 matching 9 bases. This CDR3 has 15 amino acids. Per germline, CDR1 MNHEY and CDR2 SMNVEV (reference sequence). The J segment lost 3 bases and the V segment lost 5 bases, leaving 8 bases of the junction unmatched. CDR3 residues: CASSGGTGFGYEQYF. The CDR3 DNA reads TGTGCCAGCAGTGGGGGGACAGGGTTTGGCTACGAGCAGTACTTC.

The chain is built from TRBV5-6 and TRBJ2-7, with 9 bases identical to TRBD1. Germline values: CDR1 SGHDT, CDR2 YYEEEE. Germline trimming cut 0 bases from V and 4 bases from J; bases unmatched to any gene: 5. The CDR3 runs to 15 residues. The chain's CDR3 is CASSLAGTGIYEQYF. DNA for the CDR3: TGTGCCAGCAGCTTGGCCGGGACAGGGATTTACGAGCAGTACTTC.

The DNA for the CDR3 is TGTGCCAGCAGCCTGACAGGGGAAGCAGAGACCCAGTACTTC. Translated: CASSLTGEAETQYF. The chain employs TRBV7-2 and TRBJ2-5, with 8 positions matching TRBD1. The CDR3 runs 14 residues. Germline-derived CDR1 and CDR2 are SGHTA and FQGNSA. The trim removed 5 bases at V and 4 bases at J, leaving 6 bases unmatched.

The chain uses TRBV27 and TRBJ2-1; 10 nucleotides line up with TRBD2. The CDR3 is 14 residues long. The germline V gene encodes CDR1 MNHEY and CDR2 SMNVEV (reference sequence). V was clipped by 4 bases and J by 8 bases; unmatched bases: 5. This CDR3 reads CASSSAGGSDEQFF. The CDR3 nucleotides read TGTGCCAGCAGTTCAGCGGGAGGGTCTGATGAGCAGTTCTTC.

The rearrangement joins TRBV9 to TRBJ2-7; the match to TRBD2 covers 11 bases. The ends lost 4 bases at V and 4 bases at J; junction bases unmatched: 7. The CDR3 loop spans 15 amino acids. From germline, CDR1 is SGDLS and CDR2 YYNGEE. This CDR3 reads CASSPRLAGTYEQYF. The CDR3 DNA follows: TGTGCCAGCAGCCCCCGACTAGCGGGGACTTACGAGCAGTACTTC.

This chain connects TRBV18 to TRBJ1-1, with D maybe TRBD1 (5 bases). In germline, CDR1 is KGHSH, CDR2 LQKENI. The length of the CDR3 is 15 residues. V was cut by 5 bases and J by 1 base, with 14 bases left in between. For the CDR3, the DNA is TGTGCCAGCTCAAGACCGGGACTGACGAACACTGAAGCTTTCTTT. This sequence encodes CASSRPGLTNTEAFF.

This chain links TRBV9 with TRBJ2-3; D tentatively fits TRBD1 or TRBD2 (5 bases each). The CDR3 loop spans 17 amino acids. The V gene lost 4 bases and the J gene lost 1 base, with 19 bases spanning the gap. Germline V CDR1 and CDR2: SGDLS, YYNGEE. The CDR3 region is CASSPRGGDAGTDTQYF. CDR3 coding DNA: TGTGCCAGCAGCCCCCGTGGGGGAGACGCCGGCACAGATACGCAGTATTTT.

The chain couples TRBV30 to TRBJ1-6; 7 nucleotides match TRBD1. The CDR3 consists of 15 residues. Per the germline V gene, CDR1 is GTSNPN and CDR2 is SVGIG (reference sequence). V lost 1 base, J lost 7 bases, and 7 bases stayed unmatched. The CDR3 spells CAWSDRDRLNSPLHF. The CDR3 DNA reads as TGTGCCTGGAGTGATAGGGACAGACTCAATTCACCCCTCCACTTT.

This clone has just one count. The V call is TRBV9, the J call TRBJ2-3, with 10 bases that match TRBD2. V shed 2 bases, J shed 7 bases, and the junction held 7 bases outside the gene matches. Germline V lookup: CDR1 SGDLS, CDR2 YYNGEE. This CDR3 comprises 15 residues. The CDR3 spells CASSVGLAGANTQYF. The CDR3 DNA follows: TGTGCCAGCAGCGTGGGGCTAGCGGGAGCAAATACGCAGTATTTT.

V and J are TRBV6-6 and TRBJ2-5; D not certain. Trimming shortened V by 10 bases and J by 5 bases, and 20 bases separated the two germline ends. The CDR3 length is 14 residues. Germline lookup yields CDR1 MNHNY and CDR2 SVGAGI (reference sequence). The DNA for the CDR3 is TGTGCCACCCAGAAAGAAACAGCGCGGGAGACCCAGTACTTC. This encodes CATQKETARETQYF.

This chain joins TRBV9 and TRBJ1-3, with 9 nucleotides matching TRBD1. The CDR3 has 16 residues. Germline CDR1 SGDLS, CDR2 YYNGEE. Losses at the gene ends were 3 bases for V and 4 bases for J; bases not matched to a gene: 8. CDR3 in amino acids: CASSGRDRVPGNTIYF. CDR3 bases: TGTGCCAGCAGCGGCCGGGACAGGGTTCCAGGAAACACCATATATTTT.